The rows below give T cell receptor beta chains drawn from one sample of a study of neurological immune-mediated disorders. In TCRdb, the 5' RACE reads were re-called with MiXCR into one record per CDR3 protein. The sample gives under 130,000 distinct CDR3 sequences, roughly a tenth of which show up once; more than 2.5% is in the top ten. The sequenced sample was PBMCs. The receptors shown here come from a female donor with HTLV-1-associated myelopathy (HAM/TSP). The CDR3 runs from the conserved cysteine through the conserved F or W.

v_call cdr3_length cdr3_aa
TRBV7-6 16 CASSLGLAGPTDTQYF
TRBV10-3 13 CAIRKVVGNGYTF
TRBV10-1 15 CASTPDSGVTDTQYF
TRBV5-1 15 CASSLAKGETDTQYF
TRBV5-1 16 CASSSGGGATNEKLFF
TRBV10-3 12 CAISDPFYEQYF
TRBV27 14 CASRSPQDPYEQYF
TRBV6-1 14 CASSEWTGTYEQYF
TRBV7-2 14 CASSPPGYRDEQFF
TRBV12-3/TRBV12-4 11 CASSRQDTQYF
TRBV28 17 CASSKQIDSANTGELFF
TRBV7-2 15 CASSRIAGAQETQYF
TRBV7-9 13 CATGTSPSYEQYF
TRBV5-1 15 CASSPRGSGSYEQYF
TRBV20-1 14 CSANDRVSYETQYF
TRBV12-3/TRBV12-4 16 CASSYELGGSSGGYTF
TRBV20-1 15 CSASSRGLPGSPLHF
TRBV20-1 14 CSAPPGPGTGELFF
TRBV28 14 CASSMTDSNQPQHF
TRBV6-2/TRBV6-3 14 CASSVVVIWGEQFF
TRBV14 12 CDSSQHIGELFF
TRBV5-1 14 CASSSDGSTDTQYF
TRBV4-1 13 CASTLKGFNEQYF
TRBV5-1 15 CASSREGRVGNEQFF
TRBV6-6 13 CASCPVPNTEAFF
TRBV5-1 15 CASSLASEAKNIQYF
TRBV5-1 15 CASSLVSGGHNEQFF
TRBV10-2 12 CATKGGSYEQYF
TRBV5-1 15 CASSRQGAVNNEQFF
TRBV10-1 14 CASSDVWTHGGYTF
TRBV20-1 14 CSALHGPGNQPQHF
TRBV20-1 16 CSATPALAGGFYEQYF
TRBV20-1 14 CSASLDRGPTEAFF
TRBV28 14 CASIPSFQNTEAFF
TRBV5-1 13 CASSTGTYTEAFF
TRBV12-3/TRBV12-4 15 CASKVLGPSTGELFF
TRBV6-1 15 CASVRGARGADTQYF
TRBV7-9 14 CASSLGQGHNGYTF
TRBV12-3/TRBV12-4 14 CASSRGGASYEQYF
TRBV15 15 CATSRDLVENTEAFF
TRBV4-1 13 CASCPINTGELFF
TRBV7-8 14 CASSLSPRDNEQFF
TRBV20-1 14 CSARTSREGYGYTF
TRBV6-1 14 CASSVQSPNEKLFF
TRBV5-1 14 CASSFDNMNTEAFF
TRBV5-1 15 CASRVATSYNSPLHF
TRBV4-1 16 CASSQGPSGGQETQYF
TRBV20-1 14 CSARDKIRGTPLHF
TRBV5-1 13 CASTQQGSYEQYF
TRBV10-3 14 CAISLQGVNTEAFF
TRBV5-1 17 CASSPGTSGGPTDTQYF
TRBV5-1 16 CASSPGAGAGANVLTF
TRBV18 17 CASSPSSAGIRADTQYF
TRBV9 15 CASSVAVGVHNEQFF
TRBV7-8 13 CASSSSNNQPQHF